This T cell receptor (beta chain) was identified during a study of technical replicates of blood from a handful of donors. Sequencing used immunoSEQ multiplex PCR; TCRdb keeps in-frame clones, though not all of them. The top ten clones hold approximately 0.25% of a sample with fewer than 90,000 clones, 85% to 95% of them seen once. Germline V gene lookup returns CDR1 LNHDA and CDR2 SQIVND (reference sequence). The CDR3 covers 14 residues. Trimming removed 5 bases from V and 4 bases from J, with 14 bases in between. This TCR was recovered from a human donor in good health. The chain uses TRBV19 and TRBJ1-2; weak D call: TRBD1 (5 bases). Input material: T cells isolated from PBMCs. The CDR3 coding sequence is TGTGCCAGTAGTTCATTCGGGCAGGGCTATGGCTACACCTTC. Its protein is CASSSFGQGYGYTF.